These T cell receptor beta chains were read from a single sample in a study of T cells after yellow fever vaccination. One entry per CDR3 protein, called by TCRdb with MiXCR from the 5' RACE reads. The table includes about 340,000 distinct CDR3 sequences, around 4.1% detected once. The source material was PBMCs, sampled 5 days after the yellow fever booster vaccination. These receptors all come from a man younger than 35 who received the YFV17D yellow fever vaccine. Each CDR3 is given with its conserved first and last residue. A D gene is named only where the DNA matches it firmly. Clone sizes are given selectively: once, few, many, or a class where the clone is expanded.

size,D,V,J,CDR3,DNA
NA,NA,TRBV6-5,TRBJ1-5,CASSGNRELNQPQHF,TGTGCCAGCAGCGGAAACCGGGAGCTCAATCAGCCCCAGCATTTT
NA,NA,TRBV4-3,TRBJ2-3,CASSQGRLTARDTQYF,TGCGCCAGCAGCCAAGGCCGGCTGACTGCCCGAGATACGCAGTATTTT
many,NA,TRBV27,TRBJ2-1,CASSLWDPGASEQFF,TGTGCCAGCAGTTTATGGGATCCCGGGGCCTCTGAGCAGTTCTTC
many,TRBD2,TRBV28,TRBJ2-3,CASSLWGGIPDTQYF,TGTGCCAGCAGTTTGTGGGGGGGGATACCAGATACGCAGTATTTT
many,NA,TRBV7-6,TRBJ1-1,CASSRGGGTYASEAFF,TGTGCCAGCAGCCGTGGAGGGGGGACGTACGCCTCTGAAGCTTTCTTT
NA,NA,TRBV30,TRBJ2-1,CAAGGRYNEQFF,TGTGCCGCCGGGGGCCGGTACAATGAGCAGTTCTTC
NA,TRBD1,TRBV15,TRBJ2-3,CATSRGTGRIADTQYF,TGTGCCACCAGCAGAGGGACAGGGCGGATTGCAGATACGCAGTATTTT
NA,NA,TRBV29-1,TRBJ2-3,CSVTIPGDGAPPIAPTDTQYF,TGCAGCGTAACTATCCCCGGGGACGGGGCCCCACCAATCGCACCCACAGATACGCAGTATTTT
few,NA,TRBV12-3/TRBV12-4,TRBJ2-7,CASSLRGVSLHEQYF,TGTGCCAGCAGTTTAAGAGGGGTCTCACTCCACGAGCAGTACTTC
few,TRBD2,TRBV5-1,TRBJ2-7,CASSRGGEYTYEQYF,TGCGCCAGCAGCCGCGGGGGGGAATATACCTACGAGCAGTACTTC
many,NA,TRBV19,TRBJ2-6,CASSIRGSNVLTF,TGTGCCAGTAGTATACGGGGATCCAACGTCCTGACTTTC
many,TRBD2,TRBV5-1,TRBJ2-5,CASSWRTSGGPTGETQYF,TGCGCCAGCAGCTGGAGGACTAGCGGGGGACCCACGGGGGAAACCCAGTACTTC